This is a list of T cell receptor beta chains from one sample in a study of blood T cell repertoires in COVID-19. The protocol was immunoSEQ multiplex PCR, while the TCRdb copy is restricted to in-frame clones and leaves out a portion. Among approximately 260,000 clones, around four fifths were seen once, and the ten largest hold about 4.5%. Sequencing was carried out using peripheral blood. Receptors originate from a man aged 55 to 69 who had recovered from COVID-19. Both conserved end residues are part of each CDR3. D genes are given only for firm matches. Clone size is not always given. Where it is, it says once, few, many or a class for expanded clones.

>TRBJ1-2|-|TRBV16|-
CASSQGGQSYGYTF
TGTGCCAGCAGCCAAGGCGGACAGTCCTATGGCTACACCTTC
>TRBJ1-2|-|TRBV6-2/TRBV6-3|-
CASSYVPAWLQGYGYTF
TGTGCCAGCAGTTATGTACCGGCGTGGCTCCAGGGTTATGGCTACACCTTC
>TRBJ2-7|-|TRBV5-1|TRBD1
CASSSGTGVFYEQYF
TGCGCCAGCAGCTCCGGGACAGGGGTTTTCTACGAGCAGTACTTC
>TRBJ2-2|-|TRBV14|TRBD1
CASSQPRQGANTGELFF
TGTGCCAGCAGCCAACCCAGACAGGGCGCGAACACCGGGGAGCTGTTTTTT
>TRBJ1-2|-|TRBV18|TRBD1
CASSPITGQGGYGYTF
TGTGCCAGCTCACCCATCACCGGACAGGGGGGCTATGGCTACACCTTC
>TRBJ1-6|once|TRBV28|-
CASSRPVLKNSYNSPLHF
TGTGCCAGCAGCAGGCCGGTTCTGAAGAACTCCTATAATTCACCCCTCCACTTT
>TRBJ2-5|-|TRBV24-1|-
CATSDTGGDYQETQYF
TGTGCCACCAGTGACACAGGAGGGGATTACCAAGAGACCCAGTACTTC
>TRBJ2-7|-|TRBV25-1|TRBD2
CASSALLAQGEQYF
TGTGCCAGCAGTGCCCTACTAGCGCAGGGCGAGCAGTACTTC
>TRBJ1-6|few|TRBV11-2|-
CASSLVGIGGRNPLHF
TGTGCCAGCAGCTTAGTGGGGATCGGGGGAAGGAACCCCCTCCACTTT
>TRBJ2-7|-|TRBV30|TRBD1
CAWSLAGTGASPRWEQYF
TGTGCCTGGAGTTTAGCCGGGACAGGGGCTTCTCCTCGTTGGGAGCAGTACTTC
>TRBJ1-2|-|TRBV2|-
CASIGTGVDYGYTF
TGTGCCAGCATTGGAACGGGGGTAGACTATGGCTACACCTTC
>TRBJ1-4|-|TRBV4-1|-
CASSTRQVPTNEKLFF
TGCGCCAGCAGCACAAGACAGGTCCCCACTAATGAAAAACTGTTTTTT
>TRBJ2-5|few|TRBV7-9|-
CASSKLTVRETQYF
TGTGCCAGCAGCAAATTGACAGTCAGAGAGACCCAGTACTTC
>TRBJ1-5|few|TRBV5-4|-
CASSLPGAGLIQPQHF
TGTGCCAGCAGCTTGCCAGGGGCCGGCCTGATTCAGCCCCAGCATTTT
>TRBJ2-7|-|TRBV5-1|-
CASSLSTGGEQYF
TGCGCCAGCAGCTTGTCGACCGGAGGCGAGCAGTACTTC
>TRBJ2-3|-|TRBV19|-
CASSIGAIGTDTQYF
TGTGCCAGTAGTATAGGGGCAATCGGCACAGATACGCAGTATTTT
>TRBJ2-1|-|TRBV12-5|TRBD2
CASGLAKTSDLYNEQFF
TGTGCTAGTGGTTTGGCGAAGACTAGCGACCTCTACAATGAGCAGTTCTTC
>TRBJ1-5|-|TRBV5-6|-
CASSTQGFNQPQHF
TGTGCCAGCAGCACACAGGGATTCAATCAGCCCCAGCATTTT
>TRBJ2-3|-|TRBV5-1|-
CASSESTDTQYF
TGCGCCAGCAGCGAGAGCACAGATACGCAGTATTTT
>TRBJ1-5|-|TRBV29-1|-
CSAVGGFDQPQHF
TGCAGCGCCGTGGGGGGATTCGATCAGCCCCAGCATTTT
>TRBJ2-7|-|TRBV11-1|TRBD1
CASSLAGTGAYEQYF
TGTGCCAGCAGCTTAGCCGGGACAGGTGCCTACGAGCAGTACTTC
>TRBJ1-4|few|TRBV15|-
CATSRVRVREKLFF
TGTGCCACCAGCAGAGTCAGGGTGCGCGAAAAACTGTTTTTT
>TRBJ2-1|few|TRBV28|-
CASSFGTYRGGSYNEQFF
TGTGCCAGCAGTTTTGGGACCTACAGGGGGGGCTCCTACAATGAGCAGTTCTTC
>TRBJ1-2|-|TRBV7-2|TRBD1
CASSFFLSLGQGVYGYTF
TGTGCCAGCAGCTTTTTCCTCTCCCTTGGACAGGGTGTTTATGGCTACACCTTC
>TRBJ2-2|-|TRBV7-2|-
CASSLGGIGELFF
TGTGCCAGCAGCTTAGGAGGGATTGGGGAGCTGTTTTTT
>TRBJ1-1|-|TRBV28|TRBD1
CASGVDRVNTEAFF
TGTGCCAGCGGAGTGGACAGGGTGAACACTGAAGCTTTCTTT
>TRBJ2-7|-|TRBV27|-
CASSLWGIPPVEQYF
TGTGCCAGCAGTTTATGGGGCATCCCTCCGGTCGAGCAGTACTTC
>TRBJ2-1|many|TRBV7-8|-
CASSLVAGTRGYNEQFF
TGTGCCAGCAGCTTAGTGGCGGGGACCCGAGGCTACAATGAGCAGTTCTTC
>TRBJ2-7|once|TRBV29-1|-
CSVEASGANVEQYF
TGCAGCGTTGAAGCTTCTGGGGCTAATGTGGAGCAGTACTTC
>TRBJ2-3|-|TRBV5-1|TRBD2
CASSRTSGTDTQYF
TGCGCCAGCAGCAGGACTAGCGGTACAGATACGCAGTATTTT
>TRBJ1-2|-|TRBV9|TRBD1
CASSEGQGKYGYTF
TGTGCCAGCAGCGAGGGACAGGGGAAGTATGGCTACACCTTC
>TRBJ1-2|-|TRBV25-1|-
CASSSQGYGYTF
TGTGCCAGCAGTTCGCAGGGCTATGGCTACACCTTC
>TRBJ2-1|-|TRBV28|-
CASSRQGREEQFF
TGTGCCAGCAGTAGACAGGGACGGGAGGAGCAGTTCTTC
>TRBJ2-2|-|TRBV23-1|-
CASSPIGGAGWELFF
TGCGCCAGCAGCCCGATAGGCGGCGCGGGGTGGGAGCTGTTTTTT
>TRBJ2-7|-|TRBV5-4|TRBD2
CASSLGLAGAVEQYF
TGTGCCAGCAGCTTGGGACTAGCGGGAGCCGTTGAGCAGTACTTC
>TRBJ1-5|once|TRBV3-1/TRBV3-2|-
CASSLRGNQPQHF
TGTGCCAGCAGCCTTCGAGGGAATCAGCCCCAGCATTTT
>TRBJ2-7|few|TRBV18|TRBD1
CASSRTGGTNEQYF
TGTGCCAGCTCACGCACAGGGGGCACGAACGAGCAGTACTTC
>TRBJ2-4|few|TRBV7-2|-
CASSPSLTRNIQYF
TGTGCCAGCAGCCCCTCCCTTACACGAAACATTCAGTACTTC
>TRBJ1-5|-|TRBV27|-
CASSPYQPQHF
TGTGCCAGCAGTCCGTATCAGCCCCAGCATTTT
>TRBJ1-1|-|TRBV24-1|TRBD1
CATSADRAEGKTEAFF
TGTGCCACCAGTGCTGACAGGGCGGAAGGAAAAACTGAAGCTTTCTTT
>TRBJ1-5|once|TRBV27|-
CASSRTANQPQHF
TGTGCCAGCAGCCGGACAGCAAATCAGCCCCAGCATTTT
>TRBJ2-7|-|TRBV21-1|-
CASSKGPLRDEQYF
TGTGCCAGCAGCAAAGGCCCCCTCCGGGACGAGCAGTACTTC
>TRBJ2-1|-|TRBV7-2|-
CASSSQPGINEQFF
TGTGCCAGCAGCTCCCAGCCCGGGATTAATGAGCAGTTCTTC
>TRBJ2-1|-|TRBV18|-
CASSIAVGNEQFF
TGTGCCAGCTCGATAGCGGTGGGGAATGAGCAGTTCTTC
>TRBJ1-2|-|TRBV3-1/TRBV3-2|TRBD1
CASEGRGLSYGYTF
TGTGCCAGCGAAGGCAGGGGGCTTTCCTATGGCTACACCTTC
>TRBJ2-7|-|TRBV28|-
CASSLLSLYEQYF
TGTGCCAGCAGTTTACTCAGTTTGTACGAGCAGTACTTC
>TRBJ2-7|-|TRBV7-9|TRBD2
CASSPQGAGEQYF
TGTGCCAGCAGCCCCCAGGGAGCGGGGGAGCAGTACTTC
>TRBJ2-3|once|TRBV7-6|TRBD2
CASTYRAGAGDTQYF
TGTGCCAGCACATACAGAGCGGGAGCAGGGGATACGCAGTATTTT
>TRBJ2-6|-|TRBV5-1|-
CASSLVPGSSGANVLTF
TGCGCCAGCAGCTTGGTTCCGGGTAGCTCTGGGGCCAACGTCCTGACTTTC
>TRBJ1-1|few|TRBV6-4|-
CASSDSAGSTEAFF
TGTGCCAGCAGTGACTCGGCAGGCTCCACTGAAGCTTTCTTT
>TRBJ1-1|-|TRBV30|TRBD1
CAWSPRTGKNTEAFF
TGTGCCTGGAGTCCACGGACAGGGAAAAACACTGAAGCTTTCTTT
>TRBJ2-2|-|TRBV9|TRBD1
CASSVFGTGNTGELFF
TGTGCCAGCAGCGTATTTGGGACAGGGAACACCGGGGAGCTGTTTTTT
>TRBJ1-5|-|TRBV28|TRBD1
CASSPGTGGQPQHF
TGTGCCAGCAGTCCCGGGACAGGGGGACAGCCCCAGCATTTT